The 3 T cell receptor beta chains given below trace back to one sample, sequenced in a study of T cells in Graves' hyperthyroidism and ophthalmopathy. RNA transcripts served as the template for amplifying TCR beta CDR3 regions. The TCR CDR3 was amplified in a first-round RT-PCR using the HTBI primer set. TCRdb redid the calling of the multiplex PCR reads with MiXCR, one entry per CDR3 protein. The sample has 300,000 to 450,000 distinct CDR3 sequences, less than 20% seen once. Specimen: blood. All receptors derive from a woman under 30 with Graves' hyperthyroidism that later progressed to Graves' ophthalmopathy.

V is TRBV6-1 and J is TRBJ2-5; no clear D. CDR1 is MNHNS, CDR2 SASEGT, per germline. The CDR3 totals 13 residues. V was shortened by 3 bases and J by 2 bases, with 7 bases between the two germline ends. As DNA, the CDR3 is TGTGCCAGCAGTGACATAATACAAGAGACCCAGTACTTC. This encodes CASSDIIQETQYF.

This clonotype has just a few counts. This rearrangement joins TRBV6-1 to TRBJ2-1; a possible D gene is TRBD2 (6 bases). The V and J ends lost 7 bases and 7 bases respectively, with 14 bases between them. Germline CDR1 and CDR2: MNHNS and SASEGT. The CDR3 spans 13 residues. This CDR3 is CASTPGGGNEQFF. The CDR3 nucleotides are TGTGCCAGCACCCCCGGGGGAGGTAATGAGCAGTTCTTC.

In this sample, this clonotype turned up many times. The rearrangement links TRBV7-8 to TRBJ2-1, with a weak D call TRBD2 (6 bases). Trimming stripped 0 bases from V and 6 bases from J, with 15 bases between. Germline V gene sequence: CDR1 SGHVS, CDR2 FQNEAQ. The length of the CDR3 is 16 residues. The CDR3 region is CASSLAPLAGRNEQFF. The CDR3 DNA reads TGTGCCAGCAGCTTAGCCCCACTAGCAGGCCGCAATGAGCAGTTCTTC.